The 13 T cell receptor beta chains below were found in one sample sequenced in a study of Graves' ophthalmopathy and Graves' hyperthyroidism. RNA transcripts yielded amplified TCR beta CDR3 regions. HTBI-primed RT-PCR formed the first round, and a multiplex PCR formed the second. TCRdb fed the multiplex PCR reads into MiXCR, producing one record per CDR3 protein. The sample gives some 410,000 distinct CDR3 sequences, around 20% of which show up once; more than 2.5% is in the top ten. Sequences were obtained from peripheral blood. These TCRs come from a woman aged 18-35 years with stable Graves' hyperthyroidism.

This rearrangement joins TRBV27 to TRBJ2-2; D uncertain. V shed 5 bases and J shed 0 bases, with 16 bases lying between them. CDR3 size: 17 residues. Looked up from germline, CDR1 is MNHEY and CDR2 is SMNVEV (reference sequence). This CDR3 reads CASSSPSGLANTGELFF. CDR3 nucleotides: TGTGCCAGCAGTAGTCCTTCGGGCCTCGCGAACACCGGGGAGCTGTTTTTT.

In its sample, this clonotype was seen many times. The V and J genes are TRBV11-2 and TRBJ2-2; D gene ambiguous. The CDR3 is 15 amino acids. CDR1 and CDR2 from the germline V gene are SGHAT and FQNNGV. The germline V and J ends were trimmed by 4 bases and 0 bases, with 9 bases remaining between them. Here the CDR3 DNA reads TGTGCCAGCAGCTCGAGACAAGCGAACACCGGGGAGCTGTTTTTT. Its translation is CASSSRQANTGELFF.

V is TRBV12-3 or TRBV12-4 and J is TRBJ1-2; unclear D gene. V gave up 4 bases and J gave up 4 bases, with 7 bases separating them. The CDR3 runs to 12 residues. The CDR3, as DNA: TGTGCCAGCAGTTCGGGGATCTATGGCTACACCTTC. The encoded protein is CASSSGIYGYTF.

This clonotype came up many times. The chain is built from TRBV15 and TRBJ2-7, with TRBD2 matching 7 bases. Losses at the gene ends were 1 base for V and 0 bases for J; bases not matched to a gene: 6. CDR1 is LNHNV, CDR2 YYDKDF, per germline (reference sequence). The CDR3 has 16 residues. As DNA, the CDR3 is TGTGCCACCAGCAGAGTGGACGGGAGGAGCTCCTACGAGCAGTACTTC. This translates into CATSRVDGRSSYEQYF.

Ten or more counts support this clonotype. As DNA, the CDR3 is TGTGCCAGCAGTTCCGGTGACCGGAATCAGCCCCAGCATTTT. Protein: CASSSGDRNQPQHF. The rearrangement links TRBV12-3 or TRBV12-4 to TRBJ1-5; D is uncertain. This CDR3 has 14 residues. Between the trimmed V and J ends, which lost 4 bases and 4 bases, there was a span of 11 bases.

This clonotype was recorded at least ten times. The J gene is TRBJ2-5, the V gene TRBV2, with 9 bases fitting TRBD2. Germline-derived CDR1 and CDR2 are SNHLY and FYNNEI. CDR3 size: 14 residues. Trimming removed 6 bases from V and 0 bases from J; junction bases left unmatched: 2. CDR3 DNA sequence: TGTGCCAGCAGGGCGGGAGGGTACCAAGAGACCCAGTACTTC. Encoded protein: CASRAGGYQETQYF.

The sample holds one count of this clonotype. The chain combines TRBV7-8 with TRBJ1-3; the D gene is possibly TRBD1 (5 bases). This CDR3 comprises 15 residues. CDR1 is SGHVS, CDR2 FQNEAQ, per germline. Trimming shortened V by 3 bases and J by 5 bases, and 14 bases separated the two germline ends. The CDR3 reads CASSLGGTARNTIYF. CDR3 sequence (DNA): TGTGCCAGCAGCTTGGGGGGGACCGCGCGAAACACCATATATTTT.

The rearrangement uses TRBV29-1 and TRBJ2-2; TRBD1 matches at 9 bases. Per germline, CDR1 SQVTM and CDR2 ANQGSEA. The J segment lost 7 bases and the V segment lost 7 bases, leaving 10 bases of the junction unmatched. The CDR3 consists of 14 residues. CDR3 sequence reads: CSATTGGIGGELFF. The CDR3 region has the DNA TGCAGCGCAACAACAGGGGGCATAGGCGGGGAGCTGTTTTTT.

This clonotype was observed many times. This chain connects TRBV24-1 to TRBJ1-1; D is undetermined. CDR3 length equals 14 residues. Germline CDR1 KGHDR, CDR2 SFDVKD. Trimming stripped 0 bases from V and 4 bases from J, with 8 bases between. CDR3 nucleotide sequence: TGTGCCACCAGTGATTTGGCGGAGAGCACTGAAGCTTTCTTT. The encoded protein is CATSDLAESTEAFF.

To note about this clonotype: A read error may explain this, as a much larger clone is one base away. J is TRBJ1-1 and V is TRBV6-1; 8 nucleotides align to TRBD1. The CDR3 length is 12 residues. Germline assignment: CDR1 MNHNS and CDR2 SASEGT. The CDR3 loop is CASDRGQTEACF. CDR3 DNA: TGTGCCAGCGACAGGGGCCAGACTGAAGCTTGCTTT.

V and J are TRBV6-1 and TRBJ2-5; D is possibly TRBD2 (6 bases). Per the germline V gene, CDR1 is MNHNS and CDR2 is SASEGT. The V gene lost 5 bases and the J gene lost 6 bases, with 13 bases spanning the gap. The CDR3 spans 13 residues. This CDR3 reads CASSRLGSQTQYF. The DNA for the CDR3 is TGTGCCAGCAGTCGACTAGGCTCCCAGACCCAGTACTTC.

The J gene is TRBJ2-7, the V gene TRBV30; TRBD1 might be the D (6 bases). This CDR3 contains 12 residues. The V end was cut by 1 base, the J end by 2 bases, with 6 bases between. From germline, CDR1 is GTSNPN and CDR2 SVGIG (reference sequence). The CDR3 region has the DNA TGTGCCTGGAGTGGACAGGCCTACGAGCAGTACTTC. This sequence encodes CAWSGQAYEQYF.

This clonotype was seen repeatedly, ten times or more. The rearrangement links TRBV6-5 to TRBJ1-1, with D perhaps TRBD1 (6 bases). CDR1 is MNHEY and CDR2 is SVGAGI in the germline V gene. Trimming stripped 0 bases from V and 2 bases from J, with 10 bases between. The CDR3 extends over 15 amino acids. The CDR3 region has the DNA TGTGCCAGCAGTTACTCGGGGGGCCTCAACACTGAAGCTTTCTTT. Amino acid sequence: CASSYSGGLNTEAFF.